This T cell receptor beta chain was recorded in a study of cytomegalovirus exposure and HLA in healthy donors. The germline V gene encodes CDR1 LNHDA and CDR2 SQIVND (reference sequence). The CDR3 is made up of 18 amino acids. V gave up 7 bases and J gave up 6 bases; unmatched junction bases: 17. TCRdb keeps only in-frame clones here, not all; method: immunoSEQ multiplex PCR. The sample lists about 190,000 clones; around 88% were seen once. What was sequenced was PBMCs. The V and J genes are TRBV19 and TRBJ2-1; 11 bases map to TRBD2. This TCR derives from a woman aged 18-35 years in good health and CMV-seronegative. As DNA, the CDR3 is TGTGCCAGTAACCCCACGATAGCGGGAGGGCGATTGATCAATGAGCAGTTCTTC. It codes for CASNPTIAGGRLINEQFF.